This TCR beta chain was found in a study of PD-L1 blockade in urothelial cancer. Looking at the study overall: Male patients with bladder-origin urothelial cancer numbered about nine tenths of the roughly 29.

Some clones are missing from TCRdb's copy, which holds only in-frame ones; the method was immunoSEQ multiplex PCR. The sample shows 50,000 to 65,000 clones, 85% to 90% of them seen only once. This CDR3 spans 14 amino acids. The V end was cut by 0 bases, the J end by 5 bases, with 11 bases between. Germline assignment: CDR1 SGHDT and CDR2 YYEEEE. The chain employs TRBV5-6 and TRBJ1-1; D is unresolved. Sequenced material: PBMCs, taken around atezolizumab (anti-PD-L1) treatment. This receptor was taken from a man in his fifties or sixties with urothelial cancer. CDR3 protein: CASSLGAGSTEAFF. CDR3 DNA sequence: TGTGCCAGCAGCTTGGGGGCGGGAAGTACTGAAGCTTTCTTT. Full variable domain (outside the CDR3, taken from reference TRBV5-6 and TRBJ1-1): DAGVTQSPTHLIKTRGQQVTLRCSPKSGHDTVSWYQQALGQGPQFIFQYYEEEERQRGNFPDRFSGHQFPNYSSELNVNALLLGDSALYLCASSLGAGSTEAFFGQGTRLTVV.